The rows below give T cell receptor beta chains drawn from one sample of a study of identical twins. TCRdb passed the 5' RACE reads through MiXCR, listing each CDR3 protein once. This table has 250,000 or so distinct CDR3 sequences, roughly 13% appearing once. This sample also appeared in a second study, on yellow fever vaccine responses in identical twins.

The specimen was memory (CD45RO+) T cells sorted from blood. The receptor set was obtained from a woman aged 18 to 35 in good health. Both conserved end residues are part of each CDR3. D genes are given only for firm matches. Clone size is stated in some rows and not others, as once, few, many or a class when expanded.

j_gene,v_gene,abundance,d_gene,CDR3aa,CDR3nt
TRBJ2-5,TRBV5-1,-,-,CASSSPPGLETQYF,TGCGCCAGCAGCTCGCCTCCGGGTTTAGAGACCCAGTACTTC
TRBJ2-5,TRBV5-4,-,TRBD2,CASSGLAGGLGTQYF,TGTGCCAGCAGCGGACTAGCGGGGGGCCTGGGGACCCAGTACTTC
TRBJ2-2,TRBV29-1,many,TRBD1,CSVKAGTEDTGELFF,TGCAGCGTCAAAGCCGGGACAGAAGACACCGGGGAGCTGTTTTTT
TRBJ2-1,TRBV4-1,few,TRBD1,CASSHIGTGVRNEQFF,TGCGCCAGCAGCCACATAGGGACAGGGGTCCGAAATGAGCAGTTCTTC
TRBJ1-1,TRBV5-1,few,TRBD1,CASSLKDRATEAFF,TGCGCCAGCAGTTTGAAGGACAGGGCCACTGAAGCTTTCTTT
TRBJ1-1,TRBV6-1,few,-,CASSVTLNTEAFF,TGTGCCAGCAGTGTAACCTTGAACACTGAAGCTTTCTTT
TRBJ2-7,TRBV6-2/TRBV6-3,-,-,CASSYHPTGQTYEQYF,TGTGCCAGCAGTTACCACCCAACGGGACAAACCTACGAGCAGTACTTC
TRBJ2-1,TRBV28,-,-,CASSWDASSYNEQFF,TGTGCCAGCAGCTGGGACGCGAGCTCCTACAATGAGCAGTTCTTC
TRBJ2-7,TRBV29-1,many,TRBD1,CSVGNRDRGSYEQYF,TGCAGCGTTGGAAACCGGGACAGGGGTTCCTACGAGCAGTACTTC
TRBJ2-3,TRBV11-2,many,TRBD2,CASSFGLAGARSTDTQYF,TGTGCCAGCAGCTTTGGACTAGCGGGAGCCAGGAGCACAGATACGCAGTATTTT
TRBJ1-2,TRBV20-1,-,-,CSARDRNRANYGYTF,TGCAGTGCTAGAGATCGTAACAGGGCCAACTATGGCTACACCTTC
TRBJ2-5,TRBV11-2,few,TRBD2,CASSLGASGSRETQYF,TGTGCCAGCAGCTTAGGGGCTAGCGGGAGTAGGGAGACCCAGTACTTC
TRBJ2-1,TRBV9,-,-,CASSGRWDNEQFF,TGTGCCAGCAGCGGGCGTTGGGACAATGAGCAGTTCTTC
TRBJ1-2,TRBV18,few,-,CASSPLPSGLRGYGYTF,TGTGCCAGCTCACCACTGCCCTCAGGTCTCCGAGGCTATGGCTACACCTTC
TRBJ2-5,TRBV28,many,-,CASSSIRAAVGTQYF,TGTGCCAGCAGCTCAATTCGCGCCGCCGTGGGGACCCAGTACTTC
TRBJ2-7,TRBV10-3,-,-,CAISGLDRGGAYEQYF,TGTGCCATCAGTGGCCTCGATAGGGGGGGTGCCTACGAGCAGTACTTC
TRBJ2-2,TRBV27,many,-,CASSFAGFGELFF,TGTGCCAGCAGTTTCGCAGGGTTCGGGGAGCTGTTTTTT
TRBJ2-1,TRBV4-2,-,TRBD2,CASSQDRLAGTYNEQFF,TGTGCCAGCAGCCAAGATCGGCTAGCGGGAACTTACAATGAGCAGTTCTTC